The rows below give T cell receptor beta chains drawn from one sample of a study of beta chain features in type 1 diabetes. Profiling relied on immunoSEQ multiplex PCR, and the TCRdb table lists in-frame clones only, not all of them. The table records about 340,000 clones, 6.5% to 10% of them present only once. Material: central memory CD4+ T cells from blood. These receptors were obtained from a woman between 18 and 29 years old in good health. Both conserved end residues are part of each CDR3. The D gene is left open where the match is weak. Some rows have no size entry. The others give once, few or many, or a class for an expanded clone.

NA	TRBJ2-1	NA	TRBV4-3	TGCGCCAGCAGCCGGGAGAGACTAGTGCCCAATGAGCAGTTCTTC	CASSRERLVPNEQFF
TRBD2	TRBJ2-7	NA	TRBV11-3	TGTGCCAGCAGCCGAACTAGCGGGAGCTACGAGCAGTACTTC	CASSRTSGSYEQYF
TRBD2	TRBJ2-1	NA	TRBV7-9	TGTGCCAGCAGCCCCAACCGAGGACTAGCGGGAGGGTACAATGAGCAGTTCTTC	CASSPNRGLAGGYNEQFF
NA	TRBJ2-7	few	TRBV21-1	TGTGCCAGCAGTTTCAGGACCTACGAGCAGTACTTC	CASSFRTYEQYF
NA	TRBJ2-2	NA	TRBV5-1	TGCGCCAGCAGACTTAGCGGGAACACCGGGGAGCTGTTTTTT	CASRLSGNTGELFF
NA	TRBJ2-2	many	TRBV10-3	TGTGCCATCACCGGTGGGGGCTGGACCGGGGAGCTGTTTTTT	CAITGGGWTGELFF
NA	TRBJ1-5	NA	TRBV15	TGTGCCACCAGCAGAGCCATTGATCAGCCCCAGCATTTT	CATSRAIDQPQHF
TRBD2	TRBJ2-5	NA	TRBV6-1	TGTGCCAGCAGTGATTTTCCTAGCGGGACACAGACCCAGTACTTC	CASSDFPSGTQTQYF
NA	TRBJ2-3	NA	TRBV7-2	TGTGCCAGCAGCTTAGTGGGAACAGATACGCAGTATTTT	CASSLVGTDTQYF
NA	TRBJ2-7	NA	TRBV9	TGTGCCAGCAGCGTAGACCCCCACGGCTCCGAGCAGTACTTC	CASSVDPHGSEQYF
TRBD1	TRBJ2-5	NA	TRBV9	TGTGCCAGCAGCGTAGGGGGACAGTACCAAGAGACCCAGTACTTC	CASSVGGQYQETQYF
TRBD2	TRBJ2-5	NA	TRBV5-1	TGCGCCAGCAGCGCGGGACTAGCGGAAGAGACCCAGTACTTC	CASSAGLAEETQYF
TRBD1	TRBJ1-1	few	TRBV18	TGTGCCAGCTCACCGGACAGGGCCGGGATGGCTTTCTTT	CASSPDRAGMAFF
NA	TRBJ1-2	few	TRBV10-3	TGTGCCATCAGTGTCCAGGAGGATGGCTACACCTTC	CAISVQEDGYTF
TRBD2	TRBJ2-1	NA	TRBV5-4	TGTGCCAGCATCTCGACTAGCGGGATAGGCAATGAGCAGTTCTTC	CASISTSGIGNEQFF
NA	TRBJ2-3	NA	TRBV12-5	TGTGCTCCGTTCCCCCCCTTTAATACGCAGTATTTT	CAPFPPFNTQYF
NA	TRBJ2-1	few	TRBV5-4	TGTGCCAGCAGCATCAGGGTGGACAATGAGCAGTTCTTC	CASSIRVDNEQFF
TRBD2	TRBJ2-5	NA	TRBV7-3	TGTGCCAGCAGGTCCGTTAGCGGGTTCCAAGAGACCCAGTACTTC	CASRSVSGFQETQYF
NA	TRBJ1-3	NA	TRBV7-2	TGTGCCAGCAGCTTAGGCTACTCTGGAAACACCATATATTTT	CASSLGYSGNTIYF
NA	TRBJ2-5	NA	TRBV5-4	TGTGCCAGCAGCCTAGGGACACCCCAAGAGACCCAGTACTTC	CASSLGTPQETQYF
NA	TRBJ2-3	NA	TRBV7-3	TGTGCCAGCAGCTTATCGGTGGACCAGGGGCAGTATTTT	CASSLSVDQGQYF
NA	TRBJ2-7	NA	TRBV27	TGTGCCAGCAGTTATAAGAGGGAGGCCTACGAGCAGTACTTC	CASSYKREAYEQYF
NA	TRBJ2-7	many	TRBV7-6	TGTGCCAGCAGCGCGGGACTCAACTACGAGCAGTACTTC	CASSAGLNYEQYF
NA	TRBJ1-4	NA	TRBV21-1	TGTGCCAGCAGCAATGCTCTTCATGGAAAACTGTTTTTT	CASSNALHGKLFF
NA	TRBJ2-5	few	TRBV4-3	TGCGCCAGCAGCCAATCGCCGGGTCGCCAAGAGACCCAGTACTTC	CASSQSPGRQETQYF
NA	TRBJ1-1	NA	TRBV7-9	TGTGCCAGCAGCTTTTCCGGCAGGGGGAACACTGAAGCTTTCTTT	CASSFSGRGNTEAFF